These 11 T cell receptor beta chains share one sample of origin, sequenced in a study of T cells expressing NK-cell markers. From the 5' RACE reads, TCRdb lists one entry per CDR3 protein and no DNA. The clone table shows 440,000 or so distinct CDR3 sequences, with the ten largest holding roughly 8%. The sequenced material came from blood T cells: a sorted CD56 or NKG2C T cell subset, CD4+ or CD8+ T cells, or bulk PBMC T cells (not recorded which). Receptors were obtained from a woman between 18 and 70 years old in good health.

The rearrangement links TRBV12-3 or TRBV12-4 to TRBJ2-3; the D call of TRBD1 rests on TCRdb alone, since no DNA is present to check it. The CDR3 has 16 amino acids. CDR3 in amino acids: CASSFRGGGGADTQYF.

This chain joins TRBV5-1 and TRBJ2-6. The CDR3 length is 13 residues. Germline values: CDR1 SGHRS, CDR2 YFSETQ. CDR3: CASSSGLANVLTF.

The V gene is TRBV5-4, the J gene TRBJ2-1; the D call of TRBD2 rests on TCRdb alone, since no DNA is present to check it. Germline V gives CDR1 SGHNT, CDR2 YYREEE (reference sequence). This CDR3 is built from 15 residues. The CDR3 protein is CASSHGLVGPNEQFF.

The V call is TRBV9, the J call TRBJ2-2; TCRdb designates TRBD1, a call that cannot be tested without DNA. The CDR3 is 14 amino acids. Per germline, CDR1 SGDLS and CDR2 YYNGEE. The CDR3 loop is CASSVAGTNGELFF.

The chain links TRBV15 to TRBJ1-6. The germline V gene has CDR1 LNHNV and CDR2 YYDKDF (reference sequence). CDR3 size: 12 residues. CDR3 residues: CATSRRESPLHF.

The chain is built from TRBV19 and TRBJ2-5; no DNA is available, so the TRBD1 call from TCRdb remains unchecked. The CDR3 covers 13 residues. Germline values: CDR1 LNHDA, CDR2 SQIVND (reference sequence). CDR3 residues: CANRGQGEETQYF.

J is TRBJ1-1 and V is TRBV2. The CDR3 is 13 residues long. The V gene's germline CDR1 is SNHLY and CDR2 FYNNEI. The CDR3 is CASKVGVNTEAFF.

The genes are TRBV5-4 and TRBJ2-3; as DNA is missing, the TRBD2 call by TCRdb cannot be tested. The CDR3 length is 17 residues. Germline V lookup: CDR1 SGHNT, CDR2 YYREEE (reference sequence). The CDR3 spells CASSSTSGRGWADTQYF.

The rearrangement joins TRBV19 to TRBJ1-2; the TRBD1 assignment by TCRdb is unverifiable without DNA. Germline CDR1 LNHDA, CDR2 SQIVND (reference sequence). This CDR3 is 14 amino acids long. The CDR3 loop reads CASSADRGDYGYTF.

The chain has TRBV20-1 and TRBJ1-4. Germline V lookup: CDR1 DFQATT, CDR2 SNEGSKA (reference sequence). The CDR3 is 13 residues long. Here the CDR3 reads CSAPTATNEKLFF.

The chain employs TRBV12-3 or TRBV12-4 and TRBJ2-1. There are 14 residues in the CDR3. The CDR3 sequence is CASQEVLYRDEQFF.